Listed below are T cell receptor beta chains from one sample, sequenced in a study of T-cell memory formation after mild COVID-19. TCRdb used MiXCR to reprocess the 5' RACE reads, holding one entry per CDR3 protein. The profile shows hundreds of thousands of distinct CDR3 sequences, just under 20% of them singletons. The sample was PBMCs or a T cell subset sorted from them (not recorded which). These receptors were taken from a man younger than 35 who had mild COVID-19 (a few samples of this study predate the infection). Cell type and time point are not known. CDR3s include the opening cysteine and the closing phenylalanine or tryptophan. D genes are given only for firm matches. The size field is filled for only some rows; it gives once, few, many or a size class.

abundance: few; v_gene: TRBV6-5; j_gene: TRBJ2-5; d_gene: NA; CDR3aa: CASSYLNVGQETQYF; CDR3nt: TGTGCCAGCAGTTACTTGAACGTCGGGCAAGAGACCCAGTACTTC
abundance: NA; v_gene: TRBV6-6; j_gene: TRBJ1-5; d_gene: NA; CDR3aa: CASSSPPGGLEQPQHF; CDR3nt: TGTGCCAGCAGTTCTCCCCCGGGGGGGTTGGAACAGCCCCAGCATTTT
abundance: many; v_gene: TRBV5-1; j_gene: TRBJ1-2; d_gene: TRBD1; CDR3aa: CASSFRDSNYGYTF; CDR3nt: TGCGCCAGCAGCTTCCGGGACAGCAACTATGGCTACACCTTC
abundance: NA; v_gene: TRBV7-9; j_gene: TRBJ1-1; d_gene: NA; CDR3aa: CASSLVSSNTEAFF; CDR3nt: TGTGCCAGCAGCTTAGTCAGCAGCAACACTGAAGCTTTCTTT
abundance: NA; v_gene: TRBV10-3; j_gene: TRBJ2-1; d_gene: TRBD2; CDR3aa: CAISGLAGSNEQFF; CDR3nt: TGTGCCATCTCTGGGCTAGCGGGGTCTAATGAGCAGTTCTTC
abundance: NA; v_gene: TRBV6-6; j_gene: TRBJ1-5; d_gene: NA; CDR3aa: CASSPPLEPQHF; CDR3nt: TGTGCCAGCAGCCCCCCTTTGGAGCCCCAGCATTTT
abundance: NA; v_gene: TRBV7-6; j_gene: TRBJ2-3; d_gene: NA; CDR3aa: CASSLVATALTDTQYF; CDR3nt: TGTGCCAGCAGCTTAGTGGCTACCGCACTCACAGATACGCAGTATTTT
abundance: NA; v_gene: TRBV6-5; j_gene: TRBJ1-6; d_gene: NA; CDR3aa: CASSARQAARGSPLHF; CDR3nt: TGTGCCAGCAGTGCCCGACAGGCGGCCCGGGGTTCACCCCTCCACTTT
abundance: few; v_gene: TRBV3-1; j_gene: TRBJ2-3; d_gene: TRBD2; CDR3aa: CASSELPTSGGTDTQYF; CDR3nt: TGTGCCAGCAGCGAACTTCCGACTAGCGGGGGCACAGATACGCAGTATTTT
abundance: few; v_gene: TRBV20-1; j_gene: TRBJ2-5; d_gene: NA; CDR3aa: CSARDSRIPQYF; CDR3nt: TGCAGTGCTAGGGACTCTCGGATACCCCAGTACTTC
abundance: NA; v_gene: TRBV7-2; j_gene: TRBJ2-3; d_gene: TRBD2; CDR3aa: CASSSYQGLAGADTQYF; CDR3nt: TGTGCCAGCAGCTCTTACCAGGGACTAGCGGGGGCAGATACGCAGTATTTT
abundance: NA; v_gene: TRBV9; j_gene: TRBJ1-4; d_gene: TRBD1; CDR3aa: CASSVAQGQGGEKLFF; CDR3nt: TGTGCCAGCAGCGTAGCTCAGGGACAGGGAGGCGAAAAACTGTTTTTT
abundance: NA; v_gene: TRBV12-3/TRBV12-4; j_gene: TRBJ1-5; d_gene: NA; CDR3aa: CASSNKGRPQHF; CDR3nt: TGTGCCAGCAGCAACAAGGGGCGACCCCAGCATTTT
abundance: NA; v_gene: TRBV11-3; j_gene: TRBJ2-1; d_gene: TRBD2; CDR3aa: CASSLGRAGPRDEQFF; CDR3nt: TGTGCCAGCAGCTTAGGACGAGCGGGGCCGAGGGATGAGCAGTTCTTC
abundance: few; v_gene: TRBV6-2/TRBV6-3; j_gene: TRBJ2-1; d_gene: NA; CDR3aa: CASQLRAHPAEEQFF; CDR3nt: TGTGCCAGCCAACTCCGGGCCCACCCGGCGGAGGAGCAGTTCTTC
abundance: few; v_gene: TRBV29-1; j_gene: TRBJ2-7; d_gene: NA; CDR3aa: CSGGHDYEQYF; CDR3nt: TGCAGCGGGGGACATGATTACGAGCAGTACTTC
abundance: NA; v_gene: TRBV28; j_gene: TRBJ1-1; d_gene: TRBD1; CDR3aa: CASSFDREGEAFF; CDR3nt: TGTGCCAGCAGTTTCGACAGGGAGGGTGAAGCTTTCTTT
abundance: NA; v_gene: TRBV7-3; j_gene: TRBJ2-2; d_gene: NA; CDR3aa: CASTYQTPGELFF; CDR3nt: TGTGCCAGCACGTACCAAACTCCCGGGGAGCTGTTTTTT
abundance: few; v_gene: TRBV30; j_gene: TRBJ2-5; d_gene: TRBD1; CDR3aa: CAWTGDRDGKETQYF; CDR3nt: TGTGCCTGGACTGGGGACAGGGATGGTAAAGAGACCCAGTACTTC
abundance: once; v_gene: TRBV12-3/TRBV12-4; j_gene: TRBJ1-5; d_gene: NA; CDR3aa: CASRPLGGANQPQHF; CDR3nt: TGTGCCAGCAGACCCCTCGGGGGGGCCAATCAGCCCCAGCATTTT
abundance: NA; v_gene: TRBV2; j_gene: TRBJ2-3; d_gene: TRBD2; CDR3aa: CASNKRGGTDTQYF; CDR3nt: TGTGCCAGCAATAAGCGGGGGGGCACAGATACGCAGTATTTT
abundance: NA; v_gene: TRBV29-1; j_gene: TRBJ2-5; d_gene: TRBD2; CDR3aa: CSVEGLAGGPRETQYF; CDR3nt: TGCAGCGTTGAGGGACTAGCGGGGGGGCCGCGAGAGACCCAGTACTTC
abundance: few; v_gene: TRBV9; j_gene: TRBJ2-3; d_gene: TRBD2; CDR3aa: CASSEISGGNTDTQYF; CDR3nt: TGTGCCAGCAGCGAAATTAGCGGGGGGAACACAGATACGCAGTATTTT
abundance: NA; v_gene: TRBV15; j_gene: TRBJ2-3; d_gene: NA; CDR3aa: CATTQGGNTDTQYF; CDR3nt: TGTGCCACCACCCAGGGGGGGAATACAGATACGCAGTATTTT
abundance: NA; v_gene: TRBV3-1; j_gene: TRBJ2-3; d_gene: TRBD2; CDR3aa: CASRPLAGGPSDTQYF; CDR3nt: TGTGCCAGCAGGCCACTGGCGGGGGGGCCTTCAGATACGCAGTATTTT
abundance: many; v_gene: TRBV7-2; j_gene: TRBJ2-3; d_gene: NA; CDR3aa: CASSPGRVDTQYF; CDR3nt: TGTGCCAGCAGCCCTGGACGGGTAGATACGCAGTATTTT
abundance: NA; v_gene: TRBV5-6; j_gene: TRBJ2-7; d_gene: NA; CDR3aa: CASVRGSSYEQYF; CDR3nt: TGTGCCAGCGTCAGGGGCTCTTCCTACGAGCAGTACTTC
abundance: few; v_gene: TRBV19; j_gene: TRBJ1-5; d_gene: TRBD1; CDR3aa: CASSTQGEQPQHF; CDR3nt: TGTGCCAGTAGTACTCAGGGGGAGCAGCCCCAGCATTTT
abundance: few; v_gene: TRBV11-1; j_gene: TRBJ1-6; d_gene: NA; CDR3aa: CASSTLGVSPLHF; CDR3nt: TGTGCCAGCAGCACTCTGGGGGTTTCACCCCTCCACTTT
abundance: NA; v_gene: TRBV4-1; j_gene: TRBJ2-3; d_gene: NA; CDR3aa: CASSQGQSADTQYF; CDR3nt: TGCGCCAGCAGCCAAGGACAGAGCGCAGATACGCAGTATTTT
abundance: few; v_gene: TRBV7-2; j_gene: TRBJ2-1; d_gene: TRBD2; CDR3aa: CASSIALGLPEQFF; CDR3nt: TGTGCCAGCAGCATTGCCCTGGGACTACCAGAGCAGTTCTTC
abundance: few; v_gene: TRBV7-3; j_gene: TRBJ2-3; d_gene: NA; CDR3aa: CASSLTHTDTQYF; CDR3nt: TGTGCCAGCAGCTTAACACACACAGATACGCAGTATTTT
abundance: NA; v_gene: TRBV4-3; j_gene: TRBJ2-5; d_gene: NA; CDR3aa: CASSQDYEGLQETQYF; CDR3nt: TGCGCCAGCAGCCAAGATTACGAGGGGCTCCAAGAGACCCAGTACTTC
abundance: few; v_gene: TRBV6-6; j_gene: TRBJ1-4; d_gene: NA; CDR3aa: CASSPWSVRLWESPTNEKLFF; CDR3nt: TGTGCCAGCAGTCCTTGGAGCGTACGCCTCTGGGAGTCACCAACTAATGAAAAACTGTTTTTT
abundance: NA; v_gene: TRBV7-6; j_gene: TRBJ2-1; d_gene: TRBD1; CDR3aa: CASSWAGGANEQFF; CDR3nt: TGTGCCAGCAGCTGGGCAGGGGGCGCGAATGAGCAGTTCTTC
abundance: NA; v_gene: TRBV27; j_gene: TRBJ2-1; d_gene: NA; CDR3aa: CASSLYFGQVINEQFF; CDR3nt: TGTGCCAGCAGTTTATACTTCGGGCAGGTCATCAATGAGCAGTTCTTC
abundance: few; v_gene: TRBV15; j_gene: TRBJ2-5; d_gene: NA; CDR3aa: CATSFQGGETQYF; CDR3nt: TGTGCCACCAGCTTTCAGGGTGGCGAGACCCAGTACTTC
abundance: few; v_gene: TRBV7-6; j_gene: TRBJ2-3; d_gene: NA; CDR3aa: CASSLVHTDTQYF; CDR3nt: TGTGCCAGCAGCTTAGTTCACACAGATACGCAGTATTTT
abundance: NA; v_gene: TRBV13; j_gene: TRBJ2-5; d_gene: TRBD1; CDR3aa: CASSLGAGTGETQYF; CDR3nt: TGTGCCAGCAGCTTAGGGGCAGGGACAGGAGAGACCCAGTACTTC
abundance: few; v_gene: TRBV6-2/TRBV6-3; j_gene: TRBJ2-7; d_gene: NA; CDR3aa: CASRPPSSGEQYF; CDR3nt: TGTGCCAGCAGACCCCCTTCCTCCGGGGAGCAGTACTTC
abundance: few; v_gene: TRBV7-4; j_gene: TRBJ2-3; d_gene: NA; CDR3aa: CASSLVFVPPGYF; CDR3nt: TGTGCCAGCAGCTTAGTATTTGTGCCTCCGGGATATTTT
abundance: NA; v_gene: TRBV5-1; j_gene: TRBJ2-1; d_gene: NA; CDR3aa: CASRFLISSYNEQFF; CDR3nt: TGCGCCAGCAGGTTTCTGATTAGCTCCTACAATGAGCAGTTCTTC
abundance: NA; v_gene: TRBV6-5; j_gene: TRBJ1-4; d_gene: NA; CDR3aa: CASSYSRVPRAGDITTNEKLFF; CDR3nt: TGTGCCAGCAGTTACTCGAGAGTCCCCAGGGCCGGAGACATCACAACTAATGAAAAACTGTTTTTT
abundance: many; v_gene: TRBV28; j_gene: TRBJ1-4; d_gene: NA; CDR3aa: CASSLSRELFF; CDR3nt: TGTGCCAGCAGTTTAAGCAGGGAACTGTTTTTT
abundance: NA; v_gene: TRBV6-5; j_gene: TRBJ2-7; d_gene: NA; CDR3aa: CASSYSWDNEQYF; CDR3nt: TGTGCCAGCAGTTACTCGTGGGACAACGAGCAGTACTTC
abundance: NA; v_gene: TRBV4-1; j_gene: TRBJ1-6; d_gene: TRBD1; CDR3aa: CASSHPGTGVSPLHF; CDR3nt: TGCGCCAGCAGCCATCCCGGGACAGGGGTGTCACCCCTCCACTTT
abundance: NA; v_gene: TRBV24-1; j_gene: TRBJ2-3; d_gene: NA; CDR3aa: CATRGGGSDTQYF; CDR3nt: TGTGCCACCAGGGGCGGTGGGTCGGATACGCAGTATTTT
abundance: NA; v_gene: TRBV30; j_gene: TRBJ2-5; d_gene: TRBD2; CDR3aa: CAWSGGLEETQYF; CDR3nt: TGTGCCTGGAGTGGGGGACTAGAAGAGACCCAGTACTTC
abundance: few; v_gene: TRBV12-3/TRBV12-4; j_gene: TRBJ1-3; d_gene: NA; CDR3aa: CASSLWAPTMDTIYF; CDR3nt: TGTGCCAGCAGTTTGTGGGCACCGACGATGGACACCATATATTTT
abundance: NA; v_gene: TRBV6-6; j_gene: TRBJ2-3; d_gene: TRBD1; CDR3aa: CASSYSLGQGAADTQYF; CDR3nt: TGTGCCAGCAGTTACTCACTAGGACAGGGGGCGGCAGATACGCAGTATTTT
abundance: NA; v_gene: TRBV30; j_gene: TRBJ1-5; d_gene: TRBD1; CDR3aa: CAWSVWTGGEEPQHF; CDR3nt: TGTGCCTGGAGTGTGTGGACAGGGGGCGAGGAACCCCAGCATTTT
abundance: NA; v_gene: TRBV6-6; j_gene: TRBJ2-3; d_gene: TRBD1; CDR3aa: CASSPGQGYTDTQYF; CDR3nt: TGTGCCAGCAGTCCAGGACAGGGTTACACAGATACGCAGTATTTT
abundance: few; v_gene: TRBV6-5; j_gene: TRBJ2-7; d_gene: NA; CDR3aa: CASTDSRSYEQYF; CDR3nt: TGTGCCAGCACCGACAGCAGATCCTACGAGCAGTACTTC